One and the same sample provided the 8 T cell receptor beta chains below, sequenced in a study of CD8 T cells in ankylosing spondylitis. Study conclusions and caveats: Typical of ankylosing spondylitis blood, it appeared, was a TCR beta motif of under 10 highly homologous variants.

In TCRdb, the 5' RACE reads were re-called with MiXCR into one record per CDR3 protein. Of approximately 150,000 distinct CDR3 sequences in the sample, approximately 17% were seen once. What these receptors recognize is not known. The sample comprised blood, either unsorted or a sorted T cell fraction (not recorded which). All receptors derive from a male donor with ankylosing spondylitis.

This clonotype was detected only a few times. This chain connects TRBV20-1 to TRBJ1-5; maybe TRBD1 (5 bases). The length of the CDR3 is 15 residues. Trimming removed 5 bases at V and 3 bases at J, with 17 bases between. Germline V CDR1 and CDR2: DFQATT, SNEGSKA (reference sequence). CDR3 in amino acids: CSADSIGDYNQPQHF. The CDR3 DNA reads TGCAGTGCTGATTCGATAGGGGACTACAATCAGCCCCAGCATTTT.

The rearrangement links TRBV4-1 to TRBJ1-2, with D possibly matching TRBD1 (5 bases). The V end lost 0 bases, the J end lost 5 bases, and 13 bases lay between the germline ends. CDR3 length equals 15 residues. Per the germline V gene, CDR1 is MGHRA and CDR2 is YSYEKL. The CDR3 loop is CASSQDVGGGYGYTF. The CDR3 DNA sequence: TGCGCCAGCAGCCAAGATGTTGGGGGAGGATATGGCTACACCTTC.

The V gene is TRBV20-1, the J gene TRBJ2-2; D is possibly TRBD2 (6 bases). This CDR3 region has 11 residues. CDR1 is DFQATT and CDR2 is SNEGSKA in the germline V gene (reference sequence). Trimming took off 4 bases at V and 6 bases at J, with 6 bases between the two ends. DNA for the CDR3: TGCAGTGCTAAGCGGGCCGGGGAGCTGTTTTTT. It is translated as CSAKRAGELFF.

The chain links TRBV3-1 to TRBJ2-1; perhaps TRBD2 as D (5 bases). V was pared by 0 bases and J by 4 bases, with 25 bases between. CDR1 LGHDT and CDR2 YNNKEL come from the germline V gene (reference sequence). CDR3 length: 20 amino acids. DNA of the CDR3: TGTGCCAGCAGCCAAGATATGGTAGCAACCGAGGGAGTGTTTTACAATGAGCAGTTCTTC. Its translation is CASSQDMVATEGVFYNEQFF.

This clonotype was picked up a small number of times. The rearrangement uses TRBV20-1 and TRBJ2-2; 8 nucleotides line up with TRBD2. CDR1 and CDR2 (germline): DFQATT, SNEGSKA (reference sequence). The CDR3 contains 15 residues. Unmatched junction bases numbered 8, after V lost 2 bases and J lost 6 bases. The CDR3 here is CSARPTSGSSGELFF. As DNA, the CDR3 is TGCAGTGCTAGACCCACTAGCGGTAGTTCCGGGGAGCTGTTTTTT.

The V gene is TRBV7-2, the J gene TRBJ2-3; D could derive from TRBD1 or TRBD2 (6 bases each). Germline V gene sequence: CDR1 SGHTA, CDR2 FQGNSA. Trimming took 5 bases from V and 4 from J, leaving 13 bases between them. The CDR3 runs 14 residues. The CDR3 spells CASSEPGGPDTQYF. CDR3 bases: TGTGCCAGCAGCGAACCCGGGGGCCCAGATACGCAGTATTTT.

Worth noting for this clonotype: The missing conserved phenylalanine or tryptophan at the end of this CDR3 makes a read error likely. The DNA is left out, because the CDR3 cannot be placed on it with certainty; the CDR3 is given as TCRdb lists it. The rearrangement joins TRBV6-1 to TRBJ1-4; no DNA check was done on the table's D call, TRBD1. CDR1 and CDR2 (germline): MNHNS, SASEGT. The CDR3 adds up to 15 amino acids, both ends counted. The CDR3 reads CASSESVRGPVLPTS.

This clonotype was recorded a few times. V usage is TRBV4-2 and J usage is TRBJ2-2; D is perhaps TRBD1 (6 bases). CDR3 length: 17 residues. Trimming removed 0 bases from V and 0 bases from J, with 11 bases in between. Germline V gene sequence: CDR1 LGHNA, CDR2 YNFKEQ. The chain's CDR3 is CASSQDRDIANTGELFF. The CDR3 nucleotides are TGTGCCAGCAGCCAAGATCGGGACATCGCGAACACCGGGGAGCTGTTTTTT.